This TCR beta chain is from a study of PD-L1 blockade in urothelial cancer. On the study more broadly: In terms of prior chemotherapy, patients had received 0 to 3 regimens. Blood analysis took place 3 weeks (second dose) and 6 weeks after treatment start. Study-wide points: Blood TCR clonality below the median before treatment was a predictor of better survival.

A word on this clone: The antigen remains unidentified.

The time point was: pretreatment peripheral blood. V was pared by 3 bases and J by 7 bases, with 8 bases of the junction left unmatched. Germline V gene lookup returns CDR1 KGHSH and CDR2 LQKENI. This CDR3 region has 16 residues. A spike-in of synthetic TCR analog templates was added to each PCR. Profiled with immunoSEQ multiplex PCR; TCRdb holds only in-frame clones, not every one. The sample has approximately 50,000 clones, around 84% seen once. The sample consisted of PBMCs, taken around atezolizumab (anti-PD-L1) treatment. The V call is TRBV18, the J call TRBJ2-2; 10 bases align to TRBD1. This receptor was identified in a man aged 55 to 69 with urothelial cancer. The CDR3 nucleotides are TGTGCCAGCTCACCTAGACAGGGGGCCGATGGCGGGGAGCTGTTTTTT. Protein product: CASSPRQGADGGELFF.